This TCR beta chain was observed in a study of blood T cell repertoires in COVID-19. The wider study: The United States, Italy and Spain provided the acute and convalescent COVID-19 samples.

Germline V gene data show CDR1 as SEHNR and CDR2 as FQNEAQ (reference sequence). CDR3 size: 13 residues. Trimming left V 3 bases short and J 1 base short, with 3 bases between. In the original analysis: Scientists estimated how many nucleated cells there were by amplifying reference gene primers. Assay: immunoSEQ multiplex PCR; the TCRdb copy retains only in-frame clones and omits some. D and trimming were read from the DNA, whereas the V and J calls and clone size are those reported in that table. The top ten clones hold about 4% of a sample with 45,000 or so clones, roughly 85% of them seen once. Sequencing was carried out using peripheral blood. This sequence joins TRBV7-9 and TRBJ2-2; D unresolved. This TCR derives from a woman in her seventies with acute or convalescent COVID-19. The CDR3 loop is CASSFVNTGELFF. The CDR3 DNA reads TGTGCCAGCAGCTTCGTGAACACCGGGGAGCTGTTTTTT. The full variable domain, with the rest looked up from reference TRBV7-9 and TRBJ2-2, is DTGVSQNPRHKITKRGQNVTFRCDPISEHNRLYWYRQTLGQGPEFLTYFQNEAQLEKSRLLSDRFSAERPKGSFSTLEIQRTEQGDSAMYLCASSFVNTGELFFGEGSRLTVL.